The rows below give T cell receptor beta chains drawn from one sample of a study of T cell repertoires in cytomegalovirus infection. Their antigens remain unidentified. Via MiXCR, TCRdb re-called the reads, giving one row per CDR3 protein. The sample lists some 350,000 distinct CDR3 sequences; under 35% were seen once. The specimen was cultured PBMCs, collected from culture after CMV antigen stimulation. Source of these receptors: a human donor in good health (CMV status not recorded). Some clones in this sample may be carry-over from other donors' samples. The CDR3 runs from the conserved cysteine through the conserved F or W. Fields, in order: J gene, V gene, clone size, D gene, CDR3 length, CDR3 protein, CDR3 DNA. The D gene is left open where the match is weak. Part of the rows lack a size; the others show once, few, many or a class for expanded clones.

>TRBJ2-1|TRBV11-2|few|-|20
CASSYLHLLSRQSSYNEQFF
TGTGCCAGCAGCTATCTGCACCTGCTAAGTCGGCAGAGCTCCTACAATGAGCAGTTCTTC
>TRBJ2-7|TRBV28|-|TRBD1|14
CASRPRTGLYEQYF
TGTGCCAGCAGGCCTCGGACAGGGCTCTACGAGCAGTACTTC
>TRBJ2-2|TRBV12-3/TRBV12-4|few|TRBD2|15
CASSQVAGVPGELFF
TGTGCCAGCAGCCAAGTAGCGGGAGTCCCCGGGGAGCTGTTTTTT
>TRBJ1-1|TRBV7-9|few|-|17
CASSPHGGAGGNTEAFF
TGTGCCAGCAGCCCTCATGGAGGGGCCGGGGGGAACACTGAAGCTTTCTTT
>TRBJ2-1|TRBV7-3|-|-|13
CASSSDTYNEQFF
TGTGCCAGCAGCTCGGACACCTACAATGAGCAGTTCTTC
>TRBJ2-4|TRBV7-2|-|TRBD1|14
CASSLDRAGGIQYF
TGTGCCAGCAGCTTGGATCGGGCAGGGGGCATTCAGTACTTC
>TRBJ2-7|TRBV19|few|TRBD1|15
CASSPGQGRSYEQYF
TGTGCCAGTAGTCCCGGACAGGGAAGGTCCTACGAGCAGTACTTC
>TRBJ2-7|TRBV6-5|few|TRBD1|13
CASSTGFTSEQYF
TGTGCCAGCTCGACAGGGTTTACGAGCGAGCAGTACTTC
>TRBJ1-2|TRBV5-1|-|TRBD1|15
CASSVSGGRLYGYTF
TGCGCCAGCAGCGTGTCAGGGGGCCGCCTCTATGGCTACACCTTC
>TRBJ2-5|TRBV11-2|few|-|16
CASSWGGTRGRETQYF
TGTGCCAGCAGCTGGGGGGGGACCAGGGGAAGAGAGACCCAGTACTTC
>TRBJ2-4|TRBV15|-|-|16
CATSSAGGQAKNIQYF
TGTGCCACCAGCTCAGCCGGGGGGCAGGCCAAAAACATTCAGTACTTC
>TRBJ1-6|TRBV4-2|-|-|15
CASSQEGVPNSPLHF
TGTGCCAGCAGCCAAGAAGGGGTACCAAATTCACCCCTCCACTTT
>TRBJ1-5|TRBV6-5|-|-|13
CASRQRDNQPQHF
TGTGCCAGCCGGCAGAGGGATAATCAGCCCCAGCATTTT
>TRBJ2-2|TRBV19|few|TRBD1|15
CASYEDRGLTGELFF
TGTGCCAGCTACGAGGACAGGGGGCTCACCGGGGAGCTGTTTTTT
>TRBJ1-2|TRBV5-1|-|TRBD1|16
CASSLKAGTGGYGYTF
TGCGCCAGCAGCTTAAAAGCCGGGACAGGGGGTTATGGCTACACCTTC
>TRBJ2-6|TRBV4-2|-|TRBD2|20
CTSSQVEVRLAGAGANVLTF
TGTACCAGCAGCCAAGTGGAAGTGAGACTAGCGGGGGCTGGGGCCAACGTCCTGACTTTC
>TRBJ1-6|TRBV6-1|many|TRBD1|15
CASSSGTGVSSPLHF
TGTGCCAGCAGTTCCGGGACAGGGGTTAGTTCACCCCTCCACTTT
>TRBJ2-7|TRBV2|few|-|13
CASSRGSVGEQYF
TGTGCCAGCAGTCGGGGGTCCGTCGGGGAGCAGTACTTC
>TRBJ1-5|TRBV6-5|-|-|14
CASSYAGDNQPQHF
TGTGCCAGCAGTTACGCAGGGGACAATCAGCCCCAGCATTTT
>TRBJ2-1|TRBV4-1|few|TRBD2|16
CASSPTAGDSYNEQFF
TGCGCCAGCAGCCCGACCGCGGGAGATAGCTACAATGAGCAGTTCTTC
>TRBJ2-1|TRBV10-3|-|-|14
CAISPGTRGNEQFF
TGTGCCATCAGCCCCGGGACTCGCGGCAATGAGCAGTTCTTC
>TRBJ1-6|TRBV13|few|-|15
CASSSIRGPDSPLHF
TGTGCCAGCAGCTCAATTAGGGGTCCCGATTCACCCCTCCACTTT
>TRBJ2-1|TRBV7-9|-|TRBD2|16
CASSPTSGSTYNEQFF
TGTGCCAGCAGCCCGACTAGCGGGAGTACCTACAATGAGCAGTTCTTC
>TRBJ1-1|TRBV10-2|-|-|14
CASSLQGEGTEAFF
TGCGCCAGCAGTTTACAGGGAGAGGGCACTGAAGCTTTCTTT
>TRBJ1-1|TRBV2|many|-|13
CARRTAMNTEAFF
TGTGCCAGGCGGACAGCAATGAACACTGAAGCTTTCTTT
>TRBJ1-4|TRBV7-8|-|-|16
CASSRAGGVGNEKLFF
TGTGCCAGCAGCAGGGCGGGGGGGGTTGGTAATGAAAAACTGTTTTTT
>TRBJ2-2|TRBV29-1|-|-|13
CSALQVGTGELFF
TGCAGCGCCCTCCAGGTCGGCACCGGGGAGCTGTTTTTT
>TRBJ1-1|TRBV7-3|-|TRBD1|15
CASSLNPGGWTEAFF
TGTGCCAGCAGCTTAAACCCAGGGGGCTGGACTGAAGCTTTCTTT
>TRBJ2-1|TRBV7-6|-|-|15
CASSPRLSSDNEQFF
TGTGCCAGCAGCCCTCGGCTATCTAGCGACAATGAGCAGTTCTTC
>TRBJ1-2|TRBV20-1|-|TRBD1|16
CSAPPGQVLSDYGYTF
TGCAGTGCTCCTCCGGGACAGGTCCTTTCAGACTATGGCTACACCTTC
>TRBJ2-7|TRBV2|-|-|16
CASSEKEGVGPLEQYF
TGTGCCAGCAGTGAAAAAGAGGGAGTGGGGCCTTTGGAGCAGTACTTC
>TRBJ2-1|TRBV5-1|-|-|12
CASSFQGFEQFF
TGCGCCAGCAGCTTCCAGGGATTTGAGCAGTTCTTC
>TRBJ1-4|TRBV15|-|-|16
CATSRSRVGSLEKLFF
TGTGCCACCAGCAGGTCCCGGGTAGGGTCATTAGAAAAACTGTTTTTT
>TRBJ1-5|TRBV3-1|-|TRBD1|15
CASSQADRGNQPQHF
TGTGCCAGCAGCCAAGCGGACAGGGGAAATCAGCCCCAGCATTTT
>TRBJ2-1|TRBV6-5|few|-|14
CARSLLLTVNEQFF
TGTGCCAGATCACTCCTCTTGACTGTAAATGAGCAGTTCTTC
>TRBJ2-3|TRBV12-3/TRBV12-4|-|-|14
CASSFEGVTDTQYF
TGTGCCAGCAGTTTTGAGGGAGTAACAGATACGCAGTATTTT
>TRBJ1-1|TRBV6-1|many|-|17
CASKVGGIVRVFTEAFF
TGTGCCAGCAAGGTTGGAGGGATTGTAAGGGTATTCACTGAAGCTTTCTTT
>TRBJ2-6|TRBV20-1|few|-|15
CSARTPYSGANVLTF
TGCAGTGCTAGGACACCATACTCTGGGGCCAACGTCCTGACTTTC
>TRBJ1-6|TRBV11-2|-|TRBD1|14
CASSSGQEISPLHF
TGTGCCAGCAGCTCGGGACAGGAGATTTCACCCCTCCACTTT
>TRBJ1-2|TRBV7-9|few|TRBD1|15
CASSLLPDRTYGYTF
TGTGCCAGCAGCTTACTCCCGGACAGGACCTATGGCTACACCTTC
>TRBJ2-6|TRBV27|-|TRBD1|15
CASRAGGSGANVLTF
TGTGCCAGCAGGGCAGGGGGATCTGGGGCCAACGTCCTGACTTTC
>TRBJ2-7|TRBV7-6|many|TRBD1|15
CASSSTRDRAYEQYF
TGTGCCAGCAGCTCTACCCGGGACAGAGCCTACGAGCAGTACTTC
>TRBJ2-7|TRBV7-2|many|TRBD1|16
CASSLPRGQGRYEQYF
TGTGCCAGCAGCTTACCACGTGGACAGGGTAGATACGAGCAGTACTTC
>TRBJ2-1|TRBV19|-|TRBD2|13
CASSGRTYNEQFF
TGTGCCAGTAGCGGGAGGACCTACAATGAGCAGTTCTTC